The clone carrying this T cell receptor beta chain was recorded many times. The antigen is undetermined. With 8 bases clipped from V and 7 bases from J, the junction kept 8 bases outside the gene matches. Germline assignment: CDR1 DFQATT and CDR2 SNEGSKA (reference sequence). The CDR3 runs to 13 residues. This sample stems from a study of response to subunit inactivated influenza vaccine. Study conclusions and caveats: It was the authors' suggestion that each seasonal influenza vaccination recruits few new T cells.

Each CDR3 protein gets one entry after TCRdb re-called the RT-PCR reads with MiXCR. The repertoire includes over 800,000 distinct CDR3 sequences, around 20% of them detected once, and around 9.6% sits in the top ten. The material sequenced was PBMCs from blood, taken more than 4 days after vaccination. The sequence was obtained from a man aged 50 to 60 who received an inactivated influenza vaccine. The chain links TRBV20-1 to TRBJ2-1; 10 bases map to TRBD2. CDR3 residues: CSSVAGGWNEQFF. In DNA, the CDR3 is TGCAGTTCCGTAGCGGGAGGCTGGAATGAGCAGTTCTTC.